This entry is about one TCR beta chain. This sample stems from a study of technical replicates of blood from a handful of donors. The method was immunoSEQ multiplex PCR; TCRdb's version includes in-frame clones alone and lacks a portion of them. In the table there are about 61,000 clones, approximately 97% of which are singletons. CDR3 size: 16 residues. CDR1 is MNHEY, CDR2 SVGAGI, per germline. Between the trimmed V and J ends, which lost 0 bases and 1 base, there was a span of 13 bases. The material sequenced was T cells isolated from PBMCs. This TCR was recovered from a human donor in good health. This chain links TRBV6-5 with TRBJ2-7; D possibly corresponds to TRBD2 (6 bases). The CDR3, as DNA: TGTGCCAGCAGTTACTCGAGAGCTAGCGTATCCTACGAGCAGTACTTC. Translating gives CASSYSRASVSYEQYF.